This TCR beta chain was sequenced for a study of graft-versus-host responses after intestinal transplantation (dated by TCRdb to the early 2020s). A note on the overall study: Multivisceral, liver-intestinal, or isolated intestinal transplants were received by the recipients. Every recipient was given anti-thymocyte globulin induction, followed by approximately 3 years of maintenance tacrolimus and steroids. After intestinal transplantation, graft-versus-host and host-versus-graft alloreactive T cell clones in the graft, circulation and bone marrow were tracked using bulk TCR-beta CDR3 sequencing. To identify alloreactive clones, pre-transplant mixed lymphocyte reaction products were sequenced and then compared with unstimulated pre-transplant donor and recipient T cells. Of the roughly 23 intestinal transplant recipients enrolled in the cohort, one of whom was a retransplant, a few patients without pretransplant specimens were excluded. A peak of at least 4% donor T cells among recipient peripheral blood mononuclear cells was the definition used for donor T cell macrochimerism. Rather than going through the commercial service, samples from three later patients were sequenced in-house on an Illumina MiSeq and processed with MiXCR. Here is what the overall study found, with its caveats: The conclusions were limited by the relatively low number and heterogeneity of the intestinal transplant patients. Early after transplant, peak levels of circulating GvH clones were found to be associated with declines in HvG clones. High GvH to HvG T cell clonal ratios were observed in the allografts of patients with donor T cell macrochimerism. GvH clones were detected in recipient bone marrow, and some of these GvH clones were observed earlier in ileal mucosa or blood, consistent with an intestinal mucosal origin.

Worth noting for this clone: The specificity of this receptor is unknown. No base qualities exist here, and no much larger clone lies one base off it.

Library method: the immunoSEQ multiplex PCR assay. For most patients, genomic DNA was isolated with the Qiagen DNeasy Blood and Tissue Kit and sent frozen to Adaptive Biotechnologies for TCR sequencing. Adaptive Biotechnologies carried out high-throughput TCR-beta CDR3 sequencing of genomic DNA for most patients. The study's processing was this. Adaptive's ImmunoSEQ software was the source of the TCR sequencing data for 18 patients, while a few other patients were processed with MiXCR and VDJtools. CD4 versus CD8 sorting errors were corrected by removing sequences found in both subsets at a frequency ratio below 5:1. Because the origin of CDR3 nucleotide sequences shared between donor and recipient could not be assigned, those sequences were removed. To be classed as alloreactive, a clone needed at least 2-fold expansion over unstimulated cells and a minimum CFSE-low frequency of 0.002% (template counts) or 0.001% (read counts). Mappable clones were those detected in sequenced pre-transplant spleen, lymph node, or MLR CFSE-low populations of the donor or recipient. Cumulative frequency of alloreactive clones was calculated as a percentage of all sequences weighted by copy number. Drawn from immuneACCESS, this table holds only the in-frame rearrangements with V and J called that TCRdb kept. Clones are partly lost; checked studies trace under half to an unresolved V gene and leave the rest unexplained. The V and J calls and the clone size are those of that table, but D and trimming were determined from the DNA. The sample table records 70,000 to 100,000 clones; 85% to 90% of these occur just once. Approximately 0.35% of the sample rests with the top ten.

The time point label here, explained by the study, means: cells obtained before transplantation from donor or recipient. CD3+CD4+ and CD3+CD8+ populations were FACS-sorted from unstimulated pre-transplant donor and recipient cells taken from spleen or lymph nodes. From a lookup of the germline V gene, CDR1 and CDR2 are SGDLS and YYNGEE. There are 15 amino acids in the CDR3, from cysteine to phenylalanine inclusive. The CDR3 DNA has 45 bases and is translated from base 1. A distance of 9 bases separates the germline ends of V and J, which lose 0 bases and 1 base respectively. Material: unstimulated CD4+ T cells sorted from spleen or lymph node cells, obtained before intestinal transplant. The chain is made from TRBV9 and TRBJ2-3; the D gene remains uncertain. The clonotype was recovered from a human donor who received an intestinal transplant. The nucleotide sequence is TGTGCCAGCAGCGTAGCGCCCAGCGGCACAGATACGCAGTATTTT. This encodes CASSVAPSGTDTQYF.